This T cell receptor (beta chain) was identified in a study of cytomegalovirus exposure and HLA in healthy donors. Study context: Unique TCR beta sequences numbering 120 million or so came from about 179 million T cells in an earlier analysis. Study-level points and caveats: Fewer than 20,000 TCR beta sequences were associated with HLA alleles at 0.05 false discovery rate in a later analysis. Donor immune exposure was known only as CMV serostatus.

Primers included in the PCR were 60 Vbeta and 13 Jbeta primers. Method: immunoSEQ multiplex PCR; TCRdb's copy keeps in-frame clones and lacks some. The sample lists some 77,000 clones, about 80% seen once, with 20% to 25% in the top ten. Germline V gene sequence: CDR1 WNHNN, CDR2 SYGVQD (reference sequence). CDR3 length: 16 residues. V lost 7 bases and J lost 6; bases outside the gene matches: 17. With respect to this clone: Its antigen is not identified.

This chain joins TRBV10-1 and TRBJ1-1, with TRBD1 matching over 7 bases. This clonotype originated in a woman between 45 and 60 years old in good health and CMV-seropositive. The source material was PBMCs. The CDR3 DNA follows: TGCGCCAGCATGAGAGGCCCCTGGACAGGCCACCCTGAAGCTTTCTTT. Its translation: CASMRGPWTGHPEAFF.